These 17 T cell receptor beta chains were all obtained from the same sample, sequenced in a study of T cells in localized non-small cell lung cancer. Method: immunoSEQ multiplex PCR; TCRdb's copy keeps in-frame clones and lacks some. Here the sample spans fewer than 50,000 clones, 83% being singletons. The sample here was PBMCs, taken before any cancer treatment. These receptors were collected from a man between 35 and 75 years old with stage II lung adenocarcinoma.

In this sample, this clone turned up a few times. This CDR3 is CAWSEQNNSPLHF. CDR3 bases: TGTGCCTGGAGTGAACAGAACAATTCACCCCTCCACTTT. This sequence joins TRBV30 and TRBJ1-6; no clear D. Per germline, CDR1 GTSNPN and CDR2 SVGIG (reference sequence). This CDR3 has 13 amino acids. V gave up 1 base and J gave up 7 bases, with 8 bases separating them.

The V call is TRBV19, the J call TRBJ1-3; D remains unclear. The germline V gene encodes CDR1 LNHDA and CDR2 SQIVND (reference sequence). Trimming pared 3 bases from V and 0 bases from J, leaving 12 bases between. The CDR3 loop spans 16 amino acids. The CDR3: CASSMREKPSGNTIYF. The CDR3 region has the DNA TGTGCCAGTAGTATGAGGGAAAAACCCTCTGGAAACACCATATATTTT.

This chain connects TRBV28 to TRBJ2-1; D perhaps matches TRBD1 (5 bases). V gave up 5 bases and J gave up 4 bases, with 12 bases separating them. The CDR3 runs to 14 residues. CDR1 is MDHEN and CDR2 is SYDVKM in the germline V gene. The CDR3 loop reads CASSQDKTYNEQFF. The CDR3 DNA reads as TGTGCCAGCAGTCAGGACAAAACGTACAATGAGCAGTTCTTC.

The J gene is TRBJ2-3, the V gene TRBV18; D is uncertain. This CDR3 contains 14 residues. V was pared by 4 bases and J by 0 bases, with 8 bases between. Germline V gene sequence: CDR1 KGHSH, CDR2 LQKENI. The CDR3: CASSLKDSTDTQYF. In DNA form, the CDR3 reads TGTGCCAGCTCACTTAAGGACAGCACAGATACGCAGTATTTT.

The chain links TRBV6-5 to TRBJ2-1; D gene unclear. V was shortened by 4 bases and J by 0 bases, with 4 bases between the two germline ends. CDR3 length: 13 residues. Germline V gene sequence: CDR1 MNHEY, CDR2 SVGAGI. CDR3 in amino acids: CASSLNSYNEQFF. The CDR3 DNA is TGTGCCAGCAGTTTAAACTCCTACAATGAGCAGTTCTTC.

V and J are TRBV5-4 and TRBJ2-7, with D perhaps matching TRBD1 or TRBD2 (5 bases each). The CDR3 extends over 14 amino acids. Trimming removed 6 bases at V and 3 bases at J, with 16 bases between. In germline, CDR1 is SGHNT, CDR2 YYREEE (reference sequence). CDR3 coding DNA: TGTGCCAGCACGAGTGGGGGAAGTAGCTACGAGCAGTACTTC. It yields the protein CASTSGGSSYEQYF.

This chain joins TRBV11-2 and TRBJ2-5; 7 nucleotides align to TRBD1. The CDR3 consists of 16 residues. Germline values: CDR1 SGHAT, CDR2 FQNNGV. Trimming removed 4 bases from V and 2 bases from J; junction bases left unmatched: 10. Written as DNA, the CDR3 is TGTGCCAGCAGCTCTAACGGTGGGACAGCGCAAGAGACCCAGTACTTC. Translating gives CASSSNGGTAQETQYF.

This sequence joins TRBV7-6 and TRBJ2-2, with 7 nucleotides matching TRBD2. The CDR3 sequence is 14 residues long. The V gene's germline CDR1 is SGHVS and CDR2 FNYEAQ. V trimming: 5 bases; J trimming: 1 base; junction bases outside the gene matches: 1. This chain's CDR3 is CASSREGNTGELFF. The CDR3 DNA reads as TGTGCCAGCAGCAGGGAGGGGAACACCGGGGAGCTGTTTTTT.

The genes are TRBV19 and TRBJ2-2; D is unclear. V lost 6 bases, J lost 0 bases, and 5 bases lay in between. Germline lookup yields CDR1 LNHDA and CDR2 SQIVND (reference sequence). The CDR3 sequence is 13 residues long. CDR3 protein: CASRWANTGELFF. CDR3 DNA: TGTGCCAGTAGGTGGGCGAACACCGGGGAGCTGTTTTTT.

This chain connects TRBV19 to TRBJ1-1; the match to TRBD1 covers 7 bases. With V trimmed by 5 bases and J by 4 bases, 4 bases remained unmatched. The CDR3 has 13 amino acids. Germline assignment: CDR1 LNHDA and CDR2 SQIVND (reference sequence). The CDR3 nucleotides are TGTGCCAGTAGTCCCCAGGGGGTCACTGAAGCTTTCTTT. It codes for CASSPQGVTEAFF.

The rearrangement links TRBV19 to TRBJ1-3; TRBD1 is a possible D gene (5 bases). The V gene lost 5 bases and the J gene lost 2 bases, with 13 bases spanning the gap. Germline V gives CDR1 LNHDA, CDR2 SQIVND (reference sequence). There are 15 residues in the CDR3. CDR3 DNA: TGTGCCAGTAGTCAAGGGGTTATTACTGGAAACACCATATATTTT. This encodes CASSQGVITGNTIYF.

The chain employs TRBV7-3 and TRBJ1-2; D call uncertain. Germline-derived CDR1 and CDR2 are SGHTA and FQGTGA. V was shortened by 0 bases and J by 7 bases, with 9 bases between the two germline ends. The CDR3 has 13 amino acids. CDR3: CASSLTGRRGYTF. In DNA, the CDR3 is TGTGCCAGCAGCTTAACAGGACGCCGTGGCTACACCTTC.

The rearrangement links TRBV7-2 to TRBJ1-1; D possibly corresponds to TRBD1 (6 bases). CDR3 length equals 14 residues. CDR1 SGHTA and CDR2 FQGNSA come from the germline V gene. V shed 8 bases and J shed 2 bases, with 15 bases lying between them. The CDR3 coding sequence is TGTGCCAGCGGTGGGGGGGCGCGAAACACTGAAGCTTTCTTT. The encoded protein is CASGGGARNTEAFF.

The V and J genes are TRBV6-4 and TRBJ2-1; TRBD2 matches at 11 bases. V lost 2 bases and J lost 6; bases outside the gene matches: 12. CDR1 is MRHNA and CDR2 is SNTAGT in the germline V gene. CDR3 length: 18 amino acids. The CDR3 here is CASSDIRTSGRRGNEQFF. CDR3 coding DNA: TGTGCCAGCAGTGACATCCGAACTAGCGGGAGAAGAGGCAATGAGCAGTTCTTC.

CDR3 loop: CASSQDNSNTDTQYF. The CDR3 DNA reads TGTGCCAGCAGCCAAGATAATAGCAACACAGATACGCAGTATTTT. This chain connects TRBV14 to TRBJ2-3; no clear D gene. The V end lost 0 bases, the J end lost 2 bases, and 9 bases lay between the germline ends. CDR3 length: 15 amino acids. CDR1 and CDR2 (germline): SGHDN, FVKESK.

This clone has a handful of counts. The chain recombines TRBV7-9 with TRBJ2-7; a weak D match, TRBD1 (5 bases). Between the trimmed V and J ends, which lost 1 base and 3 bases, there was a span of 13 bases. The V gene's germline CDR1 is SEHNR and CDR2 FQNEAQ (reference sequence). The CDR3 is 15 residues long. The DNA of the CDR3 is TGTGCCAGCAGCTTAGGGGCAGGGCGGTACTACGAGCAGTACTTC. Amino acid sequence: CASSLGAGRYYEQYF.

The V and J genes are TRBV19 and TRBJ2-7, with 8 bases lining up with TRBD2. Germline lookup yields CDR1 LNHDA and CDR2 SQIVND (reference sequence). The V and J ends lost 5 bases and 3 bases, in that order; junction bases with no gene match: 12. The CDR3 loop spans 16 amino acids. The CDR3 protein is CASSGGGAGDYYEQYF. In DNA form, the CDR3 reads TGTGCCAGTAGTGGGGGGGGAGCGGGAGACTACTACGAGCAGTACTTC. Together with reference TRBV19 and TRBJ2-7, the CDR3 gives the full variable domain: DGGITQSPKYLFRKEGQNVTLSCEQNLNHDAMYWYRQDPGQGLRLIYYSQIVNDFQKGDIAEGYSVSREKKESFPLTVTSAQKNPTAFYLCASSGGGAGDYYEQYFGPGTRLTVT.